The source of this TCR beta chain is a study of cytomegalovirus exposure and HLA in healthy donors. CDR3 length: 16 amino acids. The V and J ends lost 2 bases and 5 bases, in that order; junction bases with no gene match: 4. Germline V CDR1 and CDR2: MNHEY, SVGAGI. It was with 60 Vbeta and 13 Jbeta primers that the PCR ran. The table came from immunoSEQ multiplex PCR; TCRdb's copy has only in-frame clones and leaves some out. The sample carries 90,000 to 95,000 clones, roughly 73% recorded once. This clone appeared a few times. The sequence derives from a male donor in good health and CMV-seropositive. Sequenced material: PBMCs. The V gene is TRBV6-5, the J gene TRBJ2-2, with 11 bases matching TRBD2. CDR3 in amino acids: CASSYPGLAATGELFF. The CDR3 DNA follows: TGTGCCAGCAGTTACCCGGGACTAGCGGCGACCGGGGAGCTGTTTTTT.